The 25 T cell receptor beta chains reported below all come from one sample, sequenced in a study of cytomegalovirus exposure and HLA in healthy donors. The PCR employed 60 Vbeta primers together with 13 Jbeta primers. The assay was immunoSEQ multiplex PCR, and TCRdb's table has in-frame clones only and misses some. The sample comprises about 76,000 clones, nearly 80% of which are singletons, and roughly 9% rests with the top ten. Material: PBMCs. These receptor sequences come from a woman aged 40 to 50 in good health and CMV-seropositive.

The chain combines TRBV28 with TRBJ2-2; no reliable D call. The V gene lost 6 bases and the J gene lost 0 bases, with 5 bases spanning the gap. The CDR3 loop spans 13 amino acids. Germline assignment: CDR1 MDHEN and CDR2 SYDVKM. The CDR3 nucleotides are TGTGCCAGCAGGCAGGCGAACACCGGGGAGCTGTTTTTT. Translating it yields CASRQANTGELFF.

V and J are TRBV6-5 and TRBJ1-1; D is undetermined. Trimming pared 11 bases from V and 1 base from J, leaving 14 bases between. The CDR3 is 13 residues long. The germline V gene encodes CDR1 MNHEY and CDR2 SVGAGI. CDR3 loop: CAVRWAGNTEAFF. The CDR3, as DNA: TGTGCCGTTCGATGGGCAGGGAACACTGAAGCTTTCTTT.

The genes are TRBV20-1 and TRBJ2-7, with D possibly being TRBD1 (5 bases). The germline V gene has CDR1 DFQATT and CDR2 SNEGSKA (reference sequence). CDR3 length: 11 amino acids. The V gene lost 2 bases and the J gene lost 11 bases, with 13 bases spanning the gap. CDR3 sequence (DNA): TGCAGTGCTAGACCAACCAGGGCGGAGTACTTC. Its protein product is CSARPTRAEYF.

This chain's CDR3 is CASSSRAGGPTDTQYF. The DNA of the CDR3 is TGTGCCAGCAGCTCCCGAGCGGGGGGCCCCACAGATACGCAGTATTTT. The chain uses TRBV7-2 and TRBJ2-3; 9 positions agree with TRBD2. With 4 bases clipped from V and 2 bases from J, the junction kept 7 bases outside the gene matches. Looked up from germline, CDR1 is SGHTA and CDR2 is FQGNSA. This CDR3 is built from 16 residues. The full variable domain, in which reference TRBV7-2 and TRBJ2-3 provide the parts outside the CDR3, is GAGVSQSPSNKVTEKGKDVELRCDPISGHTALYWYRQSLGQGLEFLIYFQGNSAPDKSGLPSDRFSAERTGGSVSTLTIQRTQQEDSAVYLCASSSRAGGPTDTQYFGPGTRLTVL.

The rearrangement links TRBV27 to TRBJ1-6; D possibly corresponds to TRBD1 (6 bases). Trimming took off 4 bases at V and 5 bases at J, with 12 bases between the two ends. The CDR3 length is 15 residues. Germline V gene sequence: CDR1 MNHEY, CDR2 SMNVEV (reference sequence). CDR3 sequence: CASSSGTLNNSPLHF. CDR3 nucleotides: TGTGCCAGCAGTTCGGGGACACTAAATAATTCACCCCTCCACTTT.

This clone was recorded only once. The chain has TRBV28 and TRBJ2-1; 11 bases match TRBD2. Germline CDR1 MDHEN, CDR2 SYDVKM. The V gene end was trimmed by 4 bases and the J gene end by 4 bases; junction bases not matched to a gene: 3. This CDR3 has 15 residues. CDR3 DNA sequence: TGTGCCAGCAGTTCCGGGACTAGCGGATACAATGAGCAGTTCTTC. This codes for CASSSGTSGYNEQFF. The whole variable domain, filled in from reference TRBV28 and TRBJ2-1, reads DVKVTQSSRYLVKRTGEKVFLECVQDMDHENMFWYRQDPGLGLRLIYFSYDVKMKEKGDIPEGYSVSREKKERFSLILESASTNQTSMYLCASSSGTSGYNEQFFGPGTRLTVL.

The chain carries TRBV7-9 and TRBJ2-3, with 7 positions matching TRBD1. Germline trimming cut 5 bases from V and 0 bases from J; bases unmatched to any gene: 2. CDR1 and CDR2 from the germline V gene are SEHNR and FQNEAQ (reference sequence). The CDR3 is 14 residues long. The CDR3 coding sequence is TGTGCCAGCAGCGACAGGGAGAGCACAGATACGCAGTATTTT. Amino acid sequence: CASSDRESTDTQYF.

This sequence joins TRBV7-3 and TRBJ1-1; 8 bases line up with TRBD1. Trimming at V came to 5 bases and at J to 5 bases, leaving 1 base not matched to a gene. This CDR3 spans 12 amino acids. Per the germline V gene, CDR1 is SGHTA and CDR2 is FQGTGA. CDR3 residues: CASSTGGTEAFF. In DNA, the CDR3 is TGTGCCAGCAGCACAGGGGGGACTGAAGCTTTCTTT. Drawing the rest from reference TRBV7-3 and TRBJ1-1, the complete variable domain is GAGVSQTPSNKVTEKGKYVELRCDPISGHTALYWYRQSLGQGPEFLIYFQGTGAADDSGLPNDRFFAVRPEGSVSTLKIQRTERGDSAVYLCASSTGGTEAFFGQGTRLTVV.

V gene TRBV9 combines with J gene TRBJ1-2; D may be TRBD1 (6 bases). The CDR3 length is 14 residues. The germline V gene has CDR1 SGDLS and CDR2 YYNGEE. The V end lost 0 bases, the J end lost 7 bases, and 13 bases lay between the germline ends. CDR3 bases: TGTGCCAGCAGCGTAGGGAGGACAGTGAGTGGCTACACCTTC. Residues: CASSVGRTVSGYTF.

The chain joins TRBV11-2 to TRBJ2-3, with D possibly matching TRBD2 (6 bases). Germline CDR1 and CDR2: SGHAT and FQNNGV. This CDR3 is built from 14 residues. V lost 3 bases, J lost 2 bases, and 9 bases lay in between. In DNA form, the CDR3 reads TGTGCCAGCAGCTTGGGACTCCACACAGATACGCAGTATTTT. This sequence encodes CASSLGLHTDTQYF.

This clone was counted a single time. The gene calls are TRBV9 and TRBJ2-5, with 16 positions matching TRBD2. The V and J ends lost 2 bases and 5 bases, in that order; junction bases with no gene match: 9. Germline V CDR1 and CDR2: SGDLS, YYNGEE. This CDR3 spans 18 amino acids. The CDR3 region is CASSVGLAGGTPGETQYF. The CDR3 nucleotides read TGTGCCAGCAGCGTGGGACTAGCGGGGGGGACCCCCGGGGAGACCCAGTACTTC.

The chain joins TRBV4-2 to TRBJ1-2; 10 positions agree with TRBD1. This CDR3 comprises 13 residues. The V and J ends lost 7 bases and 3 bases, in that order; junction bases with no gene match: 2. Germline values: CDR1 LGHNA, CDR2 YNFKEQ. The CDR3 DNA reads as TGTGCCAGCACCGGACAGGGGGACTATGGCTACACCTTC. As protein: CASTGQGDYGYTF.

The chain links TRBV4-1 to TRBJ2-5; TRBD2 is a possible D gene (6 bases). The CDR3 extends over 14 amino acids. The V end lost 4 bases, the J end lost 5 bases, and 14 bases lay between the germline ends. Germline V gives CDR1 MGHRA, CDR2 YSYEKL. The DNA of the CDR3 is TGCGCCAGCAGCCGGCGGGCTCGGGAGGAGACCCAGTACTTC. Translated: CASSRRAREETQYF.

In this sample, this clone turned up once. The CDR3 loop is CASSQERRGRVDTEAFF. Written as DNA, the CDR3 is TGCGCCAGCAGCCAAGAGAGGAGGGGGCGCGTGGACACTGAAGCTTTCTTT. The rearrangement links TRBV4-1 to TRBJ1-1; 7 nucleotides align to TRBD1. Trimming cost V 0 bases and J 3 bases; bases outside gene matches: 10. The CDR3 consists of 17 residues. The germline CDR1 and CDR2 sequences are MGHRA and YSYEKL.

Notes on this clone: At one of its ends the junction is not consistent with the germline gene, which may arise from a read error. The gene calls are TRBV5-3 and TRBJ1-2, with a weak D call TRBD1 (5 bases). Being an ORF, TRBV5-3 has a function that is uncertain. The CDR3 consists of 12 residues. CDR3 sequence: CARSPGHYRSPF. The CDR3 bases are TGTGCCAGATCCCCCGGACACTACCGGTCGCCCTTC.

The V call is TRBV9, the J call TRBJ2-3, with 16 bases matching TRBD2. The CDR3 consists of 16 residues. J lost 9 bases, V lost 3 bases, and 7 bases had no gene match. Germline CDR1 SGDLS, CDR2 YYNGEE. CDR3 region: CASSATGTSGGDTQYF. DNA of the CDR3: TGTGCCAGCAGCGCCACCGGGACTAGCGGGGGGGACACGCAGTATTTT.

The chain links TRBV19 to TRBJ2-2, with 7 positions matching TRBD2. The CDR3 totals 16 residues. The V segment lost 7 bases and the J segment 0 bases; nucleotides outside the gene matches: 8. Germline-derived CDR1 and CDR2 are LNHDA and SQIVND (reference sequence). The CDR3 DNA reads as TGTGCCAGTAACTTCGGGGCGGGGGCGAACACCGGGGAGCTGTTTTTT. It codes for CASNFGAGANTGELFF.

The chain joins TRBV18 to TRBJ1-5; 8 bases match TRBD1. Trimming took 4 bases from V and 0 from J; bases not matched to a gene: 2. The CDR3 runs to 15 residues. CDR1 is KGHSH and CDR2 is LQKENI in the germline V gene. In DNA, the CDR3 is TGTGCCAGCTCACAGGGACAGGATAGCAATCAGCCCCAGCATTTT. Its protein product is CASSQGQDSNQPQHF.

The gene calls are TRBV7-6 and TRBJ1-5; 11 bases line up with TRBD1. The V gene's germline CDR1 is SGHVS and CDR2 FNYEAQ. The ends lost 4 bases at V and 4 bases at J; junction bases unmatched: 6. CDR3 length: 16 residues. CDR3 coding DNA: TGTGCCAGCAGCTCCGGGACAGGGGGTGGGAATCAGCCCCAGCATTTT. This translates into CASSSGTGGGNQPQHF.

The sample holds one count of this clone. The chain is built from TRBV28 and TRBJ2-3; D is possibly TRBD2 (5 bases). CDR3 length: 13 residues. V was clipped by 8 bases and J by 0 bases, with 9 bases between them. Germline loops: CDR1 MDHEN, CDR2 SYDVKM. The CDR3 is CASVTRSTDTQYF. CDR3 nucleotide sequence: TGTGCCAGCGTTACTAGGAGCACAGATACGCAGTATTTT. Full variable domain (missing parts from reference TRBV28 and TRBJ2-3): DVKVTQSSRYLVKRTGEKVFLECVQDMDHENMFWYRQDPGLGLRLIYFSYDVKMKEKGDIPEGYSVSREKKERFSLILESASTNQTSMYLCASVTRSTDTQYFGPGTRLTVL.

The CDR3 region is CASSTGQGGEKLFF. The CDR3, as DNA: TGTGCCAGCAGCACCGGACAGGGGGGGGAAAAACTGTTTTTT. V usage is TRBV7-2 and J usage is TRBJ1-4, with 10 bases aligning to TRBD1. J lost 8 bases, V lost 5 bases, and 5 bases had no gene match. Per the germline V gene, CDR1 is SGHTA and CDR2 is FQGNSA. The CDR3 contains 14 residues.

The chain carries TRBV7-2 and TRBJ2-1; D gene ambiguous. The CDR3 runs 13 residues. V dropped 1 base and J dropped 14 bases, with 15 bases sitting between them. Per germline, CDR1 SGHTA and CDR2 FQGNSA. The CDR3 reads CASSLDSTKRKFF. DNA for the CDR3: TGTGCCAGCAGCTTAGACTCTACGAAACGAAAGTTCTTC.

The chain combines TRBV11-3 with TRBJ2-1; 12 bases align to TRBD2. This CDR3 has 19 residues. CDR1 is SGHNT, CDR2 YENEEA, per germline. Trimming at V came to 2 bases and at J to 0 bases, leaving 8 bases not matched to a gene. The chain's CDR3 is CASSLLGLAGLSSYNEQFF. CDR3 DNA sequence: TGTGCCAGCAGCTTACTGGGACTAGCGGGCCTGAGCTCCTACAATGAGCAGTTCTTC.

This chain joins TRBV7-2 and TRBJ1-5; tentative D call: TRBD1 (5 bases). CDR1 and CDR2 from the germline V gene are SGHTA and FQGNSA. V lost 4 bases and J lost 5, with 18 bases in between. The CDR3 is made up of 16 amino acids. The CDR3 DNA is TGTGCCAGCAGCTATTATGATCCGGGGGAGTATCAGCCCCAGCATTTT. Translated, it gives CASSYYDPGEYQPQHF.

The chain links TRBV5-6 to TRBJ2-7, with 8 bases lining up with TRBD1. V lost 4 bases and J lost 2; bases outside the gene matches: 5. Germline lookup yields CDR1 SGHDT and CDR2 YYEEEE. This CDR3 spans 14 amino acids. The CDR3 DNA sequence: TGTGCCAGCAGCCCGCAGGGGGCACCCTACGAGCAGTACTTC. Residues: CASSPQGAPYEQYF.